The clone carrying this T cell receptor beta chain was seen only once. The V gene end was trimmed by 1 base and the J gene end by 7 bases; junction bases not matched to a gene: 6. The germline V gene encodes CDR1 SGHVS and CDR2 FQNEAQ. CDR3 length: 15 residues. The sample comes from a study of blood T cell repertoires in COVID-19. Study as a whole: COVID-19 samples from acute and convalescent phases originated in the United States, Italy and Spain. The cDNA or gDNA used as material had been derived from T cells, B-cell-depleted T cells, or PBMCs.

Original handling: It was from reference gene primer amplification that nucleated cell counts were estimated. Repertoires were generated with immunoSEQ multiplex PCR, while TCRdb's copy carries only in-frame clones and drops some. The D gene and trimming were derived from the DNA, and the V and J assignments and clone size from that table. This sample carries 200,000 to 250,000 clones, about 90% of them seen once, and the ten largest clones take approximately 2.8%. This clonotype was sampled from a woman in her forties or fifties in a cohort exposed to, infected with or recovered from COVID-19 (not recorded which). The sequencing sample was made of PBMCs or T cells enriched from blood (not recorded which). The V and J genes are TRBV7-8 and TRBJ1-2, with 10 bases identical to TRBD1. CDR3 DNA: TGTGCCAGCAGCTTAGAGGGACAGGGGCTTAGTGGCTACACCTTC. As protein: CASSLEGQGLSGYTF. The whole variable domain, remainder taken from reference TRBV7-8 and TRBJ1-2, is GAGVSQSPRYKVAKRGQDVALRCDPISGHVSLFWYQQALGQGPEFLTYFQNEAQLDKSGLPSDRFFAERPEGSVSTLKIQRTQQEDSAVYLCASSLEGQGLSGYTFGSGTRLTVV.